This TCR beta chain was retrieved from a study of blood T cell repertoires in COVID-19. Sequencing used immunoSEQ multiplex PCR; TCRdb keeps in-frame clones, though not all of them. Of about 220,000 clones in the sample, 82% are singletons; the top ten hold approximately 4%. The length of the CDR3 is 13 residues. V shed 0 bases and J shed 3 bases, with 6 bases lying between them. The germline gives CDR1 SGHRS, CDR2 YFSETQ. Sequences were obtained from peripheral blood. The chain links TRBV5-1 to TRBJ2-5, with D unresolved. This TCR was sampled from a woman at least 80 years old with acute or convalescent COVID-19. CDR3 sequence: CASSLDPEETQYF. CDR3 sequence (DNA): TGCGCCAGCAGCTTGGACCCAGAAGAGACCCAGTACTTC.